Given below is one T cell receptor (beta chain) in context. In the original workflow: Cell counts per sample came from amplifying reference gene primers. The protocol was immunoSEQ multiplex PCR, while the TCRdb copy is restricted to in-frame clones and leaves out a portion. V and J calls and clone size come straight from that table; D and trimming were deduced from the DNA. The sample holds roughly 140,000 clones; roughly 80% are singletons and the top ten take 3.7%. The data were taken from a study of blood T cell repertoires in COVID-19. Study-wide background: From the United States, Italy and Spain came samples of acute and convalescent COVID-19. Sources were T cells, B-cell-depleted T cells, or PBMCs; the material itself was cDNA or gDNA.

This CDR3 region has 13 residues. The V gene's germline CDR1 is SGHNT and CDR2 YENEEA. The ends lost 5 bases at V and 6 bases at J; junction bases unmatched: 4. The clonotype was recovered from an elderly woman with acute or convalescent COVID-19. Input material: peripheral blood. The chain joins TRBV11-3 to TRBJ1-2, with TRBD1 matching 9 bases. The CDR3 sequence is CASSTTGGHGYTF. Here the CDR3 DNA reads TGTGCCAGCAGCACGACAGGGGGGCATGGCTACACCTTC.